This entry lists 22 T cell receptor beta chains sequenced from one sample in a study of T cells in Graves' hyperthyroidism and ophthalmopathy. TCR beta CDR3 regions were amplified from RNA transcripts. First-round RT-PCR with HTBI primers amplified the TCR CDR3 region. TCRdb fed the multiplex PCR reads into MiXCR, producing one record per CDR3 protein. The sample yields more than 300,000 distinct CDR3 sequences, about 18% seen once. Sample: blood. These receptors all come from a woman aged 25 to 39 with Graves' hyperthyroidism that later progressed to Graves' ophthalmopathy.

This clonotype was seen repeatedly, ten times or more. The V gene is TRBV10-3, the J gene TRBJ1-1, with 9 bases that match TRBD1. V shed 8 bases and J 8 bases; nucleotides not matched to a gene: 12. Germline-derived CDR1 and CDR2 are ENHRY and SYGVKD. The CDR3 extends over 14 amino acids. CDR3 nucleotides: TGTGCCATCCGCTGGGACAGGGCGGCGGTCGAAGCTTTCTTT. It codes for CAIRWDRAAVEAFF.

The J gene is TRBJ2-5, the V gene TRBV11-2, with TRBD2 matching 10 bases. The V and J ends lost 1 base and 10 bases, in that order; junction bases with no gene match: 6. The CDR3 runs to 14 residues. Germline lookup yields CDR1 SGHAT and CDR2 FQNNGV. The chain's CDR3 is CASSLGSGTSVQYF. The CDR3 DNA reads TGTGCCAGCAGCTTAGGATCTGGGACTAGCGTCCAGTACTTC.

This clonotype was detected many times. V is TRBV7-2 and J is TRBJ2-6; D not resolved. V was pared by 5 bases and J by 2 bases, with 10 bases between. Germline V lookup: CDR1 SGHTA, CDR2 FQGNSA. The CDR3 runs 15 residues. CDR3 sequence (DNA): TGTGCCAGCAGCCTCCAAATAACTGGGGCCAACGTCCTGACTTTC. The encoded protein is CASSLQITGANVLTF.

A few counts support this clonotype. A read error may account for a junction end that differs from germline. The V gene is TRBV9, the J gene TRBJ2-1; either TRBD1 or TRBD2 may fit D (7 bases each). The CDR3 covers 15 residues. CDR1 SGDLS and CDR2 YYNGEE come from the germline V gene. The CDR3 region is CTSSARGGDYNEQFF. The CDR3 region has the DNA TGTACCAGCAGCGCCAGGGGGGGGGACTACAATGAGCAGTTCTTC.

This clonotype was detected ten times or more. CDR3 sequence: CASSLVPSSSYEQYF. In DNA form, the CDR3 reads TGTGCCAGCAGCTTGGTTCCTAGCAGCTCCTACGAGCAGTACTTC. The J gene is TRBJ2-7, the V gene TRBV5-6; perhaps TRBD2 as D (5 bases). Trimming took 0 bases from V and 0 from J, leaving 10 bases between them. CDR1 and CDR2 (germline): SGHDT, YYEEEE. This CDR3 contains 15 residues.

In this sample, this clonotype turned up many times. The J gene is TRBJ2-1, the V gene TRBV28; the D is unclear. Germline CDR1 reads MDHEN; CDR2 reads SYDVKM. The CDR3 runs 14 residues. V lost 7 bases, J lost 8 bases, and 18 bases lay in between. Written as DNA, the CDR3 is TGTGCCAGCACCCAGCCCGCTACGATCGATGAGCAGTTCTTC. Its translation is CASTQPATIDEQFF.

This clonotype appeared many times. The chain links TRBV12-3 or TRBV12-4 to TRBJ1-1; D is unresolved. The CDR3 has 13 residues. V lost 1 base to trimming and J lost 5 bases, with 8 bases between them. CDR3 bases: TGTGCCAGCAGTTTAGTTCGATTGACTGAAGCTTTCTTT. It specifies CASSLVRLTEAFF.

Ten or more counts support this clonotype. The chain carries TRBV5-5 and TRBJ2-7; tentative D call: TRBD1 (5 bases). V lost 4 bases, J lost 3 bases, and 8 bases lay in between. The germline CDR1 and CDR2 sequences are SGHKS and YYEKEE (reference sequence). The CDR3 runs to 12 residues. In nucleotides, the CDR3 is TGTGCCAGCAGCCTGACAGACTACGAGCAGTACTTC. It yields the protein CASSLTDYEQYF.

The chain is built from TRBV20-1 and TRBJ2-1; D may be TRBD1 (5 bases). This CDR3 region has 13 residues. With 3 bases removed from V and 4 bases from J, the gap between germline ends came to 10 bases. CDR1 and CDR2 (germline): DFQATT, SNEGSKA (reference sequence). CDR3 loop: CSASRQGYNEQFF. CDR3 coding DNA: TGCAGTGCTAGCCGCCAGGGATACAATGAGCAGTTCTTC.

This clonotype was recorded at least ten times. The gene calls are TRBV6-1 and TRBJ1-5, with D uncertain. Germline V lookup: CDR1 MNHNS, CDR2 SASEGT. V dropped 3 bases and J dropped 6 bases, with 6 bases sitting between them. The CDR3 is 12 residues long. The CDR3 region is CASSDFSQPQHF. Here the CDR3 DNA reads TGTGCCAGCAGTGACTTCAGTCAGCCCCAGCATTTT.

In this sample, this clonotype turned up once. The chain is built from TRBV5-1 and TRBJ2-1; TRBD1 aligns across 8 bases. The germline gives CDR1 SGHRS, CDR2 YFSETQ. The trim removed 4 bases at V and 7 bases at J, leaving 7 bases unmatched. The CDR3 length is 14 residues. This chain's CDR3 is CASSEQGEPNEQFF. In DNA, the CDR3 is TGCGCCAGCAGCGAACAGGGGGAGCCAAATGAGCAGTTCTTC.

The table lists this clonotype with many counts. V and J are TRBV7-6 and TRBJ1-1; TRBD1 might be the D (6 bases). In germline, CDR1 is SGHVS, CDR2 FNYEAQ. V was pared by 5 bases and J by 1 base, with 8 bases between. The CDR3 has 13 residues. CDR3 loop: CASSEGENTEAFF. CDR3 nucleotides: TGTGCCAGCAGCGAGGGGGAGAACACTGAAGCTTTCTTT. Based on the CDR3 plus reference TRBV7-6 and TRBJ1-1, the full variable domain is GAGVSQSPRYKVTKRGQDVALRCDPISGHVSLYWYRQALGQGPEFLTYFNYEAQQDKSGLPNDRFSAERPEGSISTLTIQRTEQRDSAMYRCASSEGENTEAFFGQGTRLTVV.

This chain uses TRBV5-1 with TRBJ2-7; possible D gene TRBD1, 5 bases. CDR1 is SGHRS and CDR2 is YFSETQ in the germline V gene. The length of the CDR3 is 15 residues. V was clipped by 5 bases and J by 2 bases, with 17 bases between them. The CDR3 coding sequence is TGCGCCAGCAGGCTACAAAAGGGGATCGCCTACGAGCAGTACTTC. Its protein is CASRLQKGIAYEQYF.

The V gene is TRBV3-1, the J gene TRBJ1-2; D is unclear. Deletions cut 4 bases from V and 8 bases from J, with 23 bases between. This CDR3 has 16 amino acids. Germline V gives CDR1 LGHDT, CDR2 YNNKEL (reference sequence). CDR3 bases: TGTGCCAGCAGCCCCCCTCAGAATATGAGGTCCTGGGGCTACACCTTC. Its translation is CASSPPQNMRSWGYTF.

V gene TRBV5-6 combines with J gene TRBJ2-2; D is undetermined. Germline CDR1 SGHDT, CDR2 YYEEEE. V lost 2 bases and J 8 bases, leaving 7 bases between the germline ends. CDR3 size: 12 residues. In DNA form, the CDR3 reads TGTGCCAGCAGCTTTCATTCTGGGGAGCTGTTTTTT. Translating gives CASSFHSGELFF.

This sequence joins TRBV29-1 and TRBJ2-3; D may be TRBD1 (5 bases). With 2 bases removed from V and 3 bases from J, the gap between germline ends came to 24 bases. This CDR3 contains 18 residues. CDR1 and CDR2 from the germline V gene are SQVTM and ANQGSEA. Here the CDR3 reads CSVESFGADHEKTDTQYF. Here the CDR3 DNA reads TGCAGCGTTGAATCATTTGGGGCAGACCATGAGAAGACAGATACGCAGTATTTT.

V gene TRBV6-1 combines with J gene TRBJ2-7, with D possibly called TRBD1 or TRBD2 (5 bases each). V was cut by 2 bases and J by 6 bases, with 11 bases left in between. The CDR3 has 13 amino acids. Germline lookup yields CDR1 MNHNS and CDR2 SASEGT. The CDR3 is CASSEQSGGEQYF. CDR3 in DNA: TGTGCCAGCAGTGAACAAAGTGGGGGCGAGCAGTACTTC.

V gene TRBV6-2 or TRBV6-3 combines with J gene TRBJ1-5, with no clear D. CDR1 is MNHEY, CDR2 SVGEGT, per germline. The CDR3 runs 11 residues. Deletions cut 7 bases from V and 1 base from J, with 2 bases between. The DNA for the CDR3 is TGTGCCAGCAAAAGCAATCAGCCCCAGCATTTT. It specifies CASKSNQPQHF.

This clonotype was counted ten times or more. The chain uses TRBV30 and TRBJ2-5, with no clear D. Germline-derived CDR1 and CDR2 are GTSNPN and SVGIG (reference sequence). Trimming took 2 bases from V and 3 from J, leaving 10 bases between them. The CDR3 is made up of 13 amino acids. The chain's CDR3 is CAWSWSQKETQYF. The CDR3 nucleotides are TGTGCCTGGAGTTGGTCACAGAAAGAGACCCAGTACTTC.

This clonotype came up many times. CDR3 nucleotides: TGTGCCAGCAGTTCGACTAGGGACAGCTCCTACGAGCAGTACTTC. Protein sequence: CASSSTRDSSYEQYF. V and J are TRBV27 and TRBJ2-7; D is possibly TRBD1 (7 bases). Trimming left V 4 bases short and J 0 bases short, with 13 bases between. The germline gives CDR1 MNHEY, CDR2 SMNVEV (reference sequence). The CDR3 has 15 amino acids.

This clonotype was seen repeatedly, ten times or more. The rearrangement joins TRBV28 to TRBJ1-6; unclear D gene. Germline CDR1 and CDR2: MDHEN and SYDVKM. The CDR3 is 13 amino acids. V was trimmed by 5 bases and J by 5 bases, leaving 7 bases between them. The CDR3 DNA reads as TGTGCCAGCAGTCCAACACATAATTCACCCCTCCACTTT. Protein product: CASSPTHNSPLHF.

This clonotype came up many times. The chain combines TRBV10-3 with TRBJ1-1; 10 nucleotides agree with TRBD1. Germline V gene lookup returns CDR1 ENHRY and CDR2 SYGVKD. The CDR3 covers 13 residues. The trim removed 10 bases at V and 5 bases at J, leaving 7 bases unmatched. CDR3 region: CATRGTGDTEAFF. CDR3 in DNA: TGTGCCACCCGAGGGACAGGGGATACTGAAGCTTTCTTT.